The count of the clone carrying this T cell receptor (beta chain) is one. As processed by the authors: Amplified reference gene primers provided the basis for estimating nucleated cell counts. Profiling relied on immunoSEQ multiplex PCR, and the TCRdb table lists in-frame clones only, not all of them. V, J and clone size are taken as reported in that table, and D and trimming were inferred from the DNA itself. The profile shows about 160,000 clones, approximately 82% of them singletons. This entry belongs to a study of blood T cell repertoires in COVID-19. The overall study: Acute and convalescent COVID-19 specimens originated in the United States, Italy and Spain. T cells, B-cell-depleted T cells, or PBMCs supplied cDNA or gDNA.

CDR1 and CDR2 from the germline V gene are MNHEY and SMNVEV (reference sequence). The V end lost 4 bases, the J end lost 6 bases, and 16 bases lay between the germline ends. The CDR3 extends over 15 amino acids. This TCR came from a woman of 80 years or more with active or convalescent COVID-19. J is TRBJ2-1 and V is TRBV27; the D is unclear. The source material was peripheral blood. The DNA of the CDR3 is TGTGCCAGCAGTTCCACCCCGACTGGAATCAATGAGCAGTTCTTC. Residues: CASSSTPTGINEQFF.